Included here is one T cell receptor (beta chain) sequence, with context. There is no known antigen for this receptor. One base away there is no much larger clone; base qualities are not given. The donors belonged to the validation cohort of over a hundred subjects, which was separate from the approximately 660-subject first cohort. Libraries were made using the immunoSEQ multiplex PCR assay. In the paper's pipeline: A statistical classification framework was developed to diagnose cytomegalovirus status using the catalog of TCR beta chain sequences. The table comes from immuneACCESS by way of TCRdb, which keeps in-frame sequences with V and J called. Part of the clones is missing from these tables; in studies checked, under half for an unresolved V gene and the rest for unknown reasons. The V and J calls and clone size come from that table; D and trimming were worked out from the DNA. The sample contains approximately 210,000 clones, about 91% of them found a single time. The ten top clones hold around 3% of the sample.

This sample is part of a study of cytomegalovirus exposure and HLA in healthy donors (dated by TCRdb to 2015 to 2018). Concerning the study at large: According to a later analysis, the roughly 120 validation repertoires were produced on the same platform as the 700 or so repertoires of the first cohort. The study aimed to test whether cataloging public T cell receptors could reveal signatures of past pathogen exposure. Besides the first cohort of hundreds of subjects, a separate validation cohort made up of 120 or so different subjects was used. To predict cytomegalovirus infection status, the study brought together high-throughput TCR immunosequencing, statistical association of individual TCRs with disease status, and machine learning.

CDR1 and CDR2 are read off the germline V gene (reference sequence) as LNHDA and SQIVND. The CDR3 goes from the cysteine to the phenylalanine over 15 residues. The kept DNA is CDR3 alone, 45 bases in frame from the first base. V gives up 0 bases and J gives up 4 bases, and the segment between their germline ends measures 10 bases. The study at large found these results: The classifier was reported to diagnose cytomegalovirus status with high specificity and sensitivity in both the original cohort and the validation cohort. It was suggested by the authors that the approach could potentially be generalized to other disease states and immunological phenotypes. A few of the identified cytomegalovirus-associated TCR beta chains were confirmed in vitro to be specific for cytomegalovirus antigens. A total of around 150 TCR beta chains were listed by the study as associated with cytomegalovirus. The validation cohort had no HLA typing available for a later analysis, so co-occurrence within that cohort was assessed over all 130 or so repertoires. While some public TCRs were present in many individuals, most TCR sequences turned up only very rarely across donors. In a later analysis, TCRs clustered in the first cohort were found to also tend to co-occur in the roughly 120 validation repertoires, with 85% to 95% of cluster scores above 0.

The chain couples TRBV19 to TRBJ1-5; the D gene identity is not certain. This sequence originates from a woman aged 18-29 years in good health and CMV-seronegative. Sequences were obtained from PBMCs. The nucleotide sequence reads TGTGCCAGTAGTATAGATAAAACAGCAAATCAGCCCCAGCATTTT. It codes for CASSIDKTANQPQHF.